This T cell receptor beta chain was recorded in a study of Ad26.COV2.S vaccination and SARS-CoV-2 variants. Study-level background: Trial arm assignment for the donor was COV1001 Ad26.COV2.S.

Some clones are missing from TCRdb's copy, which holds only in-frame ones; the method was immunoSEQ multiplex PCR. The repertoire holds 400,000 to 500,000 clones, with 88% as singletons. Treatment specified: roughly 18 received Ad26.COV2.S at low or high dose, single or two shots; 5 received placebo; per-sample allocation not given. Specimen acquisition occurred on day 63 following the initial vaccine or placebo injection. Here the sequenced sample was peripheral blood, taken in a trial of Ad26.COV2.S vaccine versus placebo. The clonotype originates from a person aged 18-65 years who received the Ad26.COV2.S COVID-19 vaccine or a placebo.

For the CDR3, the DNA is TGTGCCAGCAGCAAAGCCGCATGGCGAGCCAAAAACATTCAGTACTTC. This encodes CASSKAAWRAKNIQYF. This chain links TRBV21-1 with TRBJ2-4. TRBV21-1 is annotated as a pseudogene. The CDR3 extends over 16 amino acids.